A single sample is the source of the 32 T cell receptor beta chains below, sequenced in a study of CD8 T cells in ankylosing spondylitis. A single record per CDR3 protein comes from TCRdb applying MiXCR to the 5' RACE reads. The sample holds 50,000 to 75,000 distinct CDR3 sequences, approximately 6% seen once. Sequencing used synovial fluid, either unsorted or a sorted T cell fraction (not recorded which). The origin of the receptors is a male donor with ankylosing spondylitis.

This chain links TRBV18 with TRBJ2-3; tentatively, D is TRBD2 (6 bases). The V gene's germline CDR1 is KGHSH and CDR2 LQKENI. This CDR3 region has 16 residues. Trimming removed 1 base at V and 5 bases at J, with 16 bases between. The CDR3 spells CASSPRERGTGDTQYF. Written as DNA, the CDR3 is TGTGCCAGCTCACCACGCGAGCGCGGGACGGGAGATACGCAGTATTTT.

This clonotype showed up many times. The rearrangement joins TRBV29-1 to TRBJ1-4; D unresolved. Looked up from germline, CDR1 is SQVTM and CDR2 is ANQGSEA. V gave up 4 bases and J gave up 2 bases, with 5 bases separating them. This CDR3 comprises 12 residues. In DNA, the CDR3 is TGCAGCGTTGGGGCGACTAATGAAAAACTGTTTTTT. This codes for CSVGATNEKLFF.

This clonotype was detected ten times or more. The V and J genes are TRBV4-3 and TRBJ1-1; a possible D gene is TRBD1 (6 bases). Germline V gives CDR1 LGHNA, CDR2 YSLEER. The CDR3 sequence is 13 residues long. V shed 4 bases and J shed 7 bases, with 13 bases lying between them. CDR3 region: CASSRRTDHEAFF. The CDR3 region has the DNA TGCGCCAGCAGCCGTCGGACAGACCATGAAGCTTTCTTT.

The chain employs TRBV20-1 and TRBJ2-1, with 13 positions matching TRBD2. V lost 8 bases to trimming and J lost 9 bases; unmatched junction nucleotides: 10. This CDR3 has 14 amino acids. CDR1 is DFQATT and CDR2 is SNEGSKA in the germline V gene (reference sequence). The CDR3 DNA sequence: TGCAGTCTGCTCGGACTAGCGGGAGAATCTGAGCAGTTCTTC. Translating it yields CSLLGLAGESEQFF.

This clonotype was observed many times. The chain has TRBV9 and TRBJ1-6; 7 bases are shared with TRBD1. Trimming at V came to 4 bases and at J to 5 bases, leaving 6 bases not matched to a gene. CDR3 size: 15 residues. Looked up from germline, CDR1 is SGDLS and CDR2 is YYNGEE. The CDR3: CASSHGQVDNSPLHF. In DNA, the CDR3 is TGTGCCAGCAGCCACGGACAGGTCGATAATTCACCCCTCCACTTT.

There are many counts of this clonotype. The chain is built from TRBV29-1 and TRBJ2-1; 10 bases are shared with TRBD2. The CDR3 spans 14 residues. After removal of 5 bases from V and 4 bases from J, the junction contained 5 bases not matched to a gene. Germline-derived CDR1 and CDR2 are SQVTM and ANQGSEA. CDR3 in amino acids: CSVFGLAEYNEQFF. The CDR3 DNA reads TGCAGCGTTTTCGGACTAGCGGAGTACAATGAGCAGTTCTTC.

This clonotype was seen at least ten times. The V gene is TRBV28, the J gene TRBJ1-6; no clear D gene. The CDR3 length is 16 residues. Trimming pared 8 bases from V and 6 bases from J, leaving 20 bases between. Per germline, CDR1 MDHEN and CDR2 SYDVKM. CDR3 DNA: TGTGCCAGCTCGCCACCCGGACTGTTCTTTAATTCACCCCTCCACTTT. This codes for CASSPPGLFFNSPLHF.

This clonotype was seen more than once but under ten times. The CDR3 here is CASSAGLTNEQFF. CDR3 in DNA: TGTGCCAGCAGCGCGGGACTAACGAATGAGCAGTTCTTC. This chain links TRBV5-4 with TRBJ2-1; 7 bases agree with TRBD2. V gave up 4 bases and J gave up 7 bases; unmatched junction bases: 5. This CDR3 has 13 amino acids. Germline CDR1 SGHNT, CDR2 YYREEE (reference sequence).

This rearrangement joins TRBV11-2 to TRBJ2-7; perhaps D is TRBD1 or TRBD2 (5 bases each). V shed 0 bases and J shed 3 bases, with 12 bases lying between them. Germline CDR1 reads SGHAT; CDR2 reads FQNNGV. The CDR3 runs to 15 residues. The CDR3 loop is CASSLETGQFYEQYF. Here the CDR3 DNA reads TGTGCCAGCAGCTTAGAGACGGGGCAATTCTACGAGCAGTACTTC.

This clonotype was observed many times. The CDR3 here is CSARVAGGPSYNEQFF. The CDR3 DNA follows: TGCAGTGCTAGGGTAGCGGGAGGGCCCTCGTACAATGAGCAGTTCTTC. The V call is TRBV20-1, the J call TRBJ2-1; 11 bases match TRBD2. In germline, CDR1 is DFQATT, CDR2 SNEGSKA (reference sequence). This CDR3 comprises 16 residues. J lost 4 bases, V lost 3 bases, and 8 bases had no gene match.

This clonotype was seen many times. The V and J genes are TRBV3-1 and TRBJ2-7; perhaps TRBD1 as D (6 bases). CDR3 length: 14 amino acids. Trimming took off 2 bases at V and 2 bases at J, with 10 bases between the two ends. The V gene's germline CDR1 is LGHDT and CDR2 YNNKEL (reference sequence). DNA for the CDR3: TGTGCCAGCAGCCAACAGGCAGGGGCCTACGAGCAGTACTTC. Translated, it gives CASSQQAGAYEQYF.

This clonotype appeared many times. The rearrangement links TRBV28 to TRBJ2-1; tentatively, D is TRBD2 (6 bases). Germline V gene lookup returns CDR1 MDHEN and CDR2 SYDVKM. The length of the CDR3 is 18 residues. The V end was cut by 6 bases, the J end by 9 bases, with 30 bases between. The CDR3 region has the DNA TGTGCCAGCAGCCCCCCGAGCGAACTAGCTCTTGGAATGGGTGAGCAGTTCTTC. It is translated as CASSPPSELALGMGEQFF.

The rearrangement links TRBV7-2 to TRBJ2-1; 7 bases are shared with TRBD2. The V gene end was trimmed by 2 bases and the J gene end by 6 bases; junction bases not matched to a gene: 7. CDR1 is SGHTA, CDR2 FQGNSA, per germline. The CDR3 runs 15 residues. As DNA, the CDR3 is TGTGCCAGCAGCTTAAGGGATAAGCGGGGCAATGAGCAGTTCTTC. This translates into CASSLRDKRGNEQFF.

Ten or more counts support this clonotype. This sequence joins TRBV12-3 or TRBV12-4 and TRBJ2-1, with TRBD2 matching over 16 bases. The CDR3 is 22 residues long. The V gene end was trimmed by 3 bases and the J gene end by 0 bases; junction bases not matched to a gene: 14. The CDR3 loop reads CASSLRAGFGTSGRGSYNEQFF. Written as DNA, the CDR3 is TGTGCCAGCAGTTTGAGGGCTGGTTTTGGGACTAGCGGGAGGGGCTCCTACAATGAGCAGTTCTTC.

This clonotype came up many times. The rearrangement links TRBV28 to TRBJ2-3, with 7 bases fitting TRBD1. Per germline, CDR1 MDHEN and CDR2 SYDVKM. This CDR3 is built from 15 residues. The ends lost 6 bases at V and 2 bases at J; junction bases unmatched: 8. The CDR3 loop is CASSRAGGSTDTQYF. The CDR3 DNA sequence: TGTGCCAGCAGCCGGGCAGGGGGATCCACAGATACGCAGTATTTT.

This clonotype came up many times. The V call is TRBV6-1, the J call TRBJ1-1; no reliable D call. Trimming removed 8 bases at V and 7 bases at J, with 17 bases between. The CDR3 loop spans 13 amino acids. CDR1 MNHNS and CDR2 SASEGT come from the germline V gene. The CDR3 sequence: CASQKEVPSEAFF. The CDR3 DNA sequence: TGTGCCAGCCAAAAGGAAGTCCCTAGTGAAGCTTTCTTT.

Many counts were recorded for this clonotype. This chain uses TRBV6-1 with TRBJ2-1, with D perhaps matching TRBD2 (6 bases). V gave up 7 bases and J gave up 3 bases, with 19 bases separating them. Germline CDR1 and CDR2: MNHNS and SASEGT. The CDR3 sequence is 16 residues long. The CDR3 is CASNGERAGNYNEQFF. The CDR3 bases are TGTGCCAGCAACGGAGAAAGAGCGGGTAACTACAATGAGCAGTTCTTC.

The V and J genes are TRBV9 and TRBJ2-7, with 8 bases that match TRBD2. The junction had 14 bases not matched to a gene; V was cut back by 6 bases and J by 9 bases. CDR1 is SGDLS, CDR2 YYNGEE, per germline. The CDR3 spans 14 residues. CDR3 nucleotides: TGTGCCAGCACCCCATCGACTAGCGCCCGTCGGCAGTACTTC. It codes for CASTPSTSARRQYF.

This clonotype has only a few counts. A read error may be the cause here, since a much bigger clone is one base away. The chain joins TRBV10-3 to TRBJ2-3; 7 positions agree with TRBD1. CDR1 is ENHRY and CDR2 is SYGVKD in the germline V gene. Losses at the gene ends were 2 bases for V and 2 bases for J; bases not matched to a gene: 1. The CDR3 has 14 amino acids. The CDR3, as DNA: TGTGCCATCAGTGAGGGACAGGACACAGATACGCAGTATTTT. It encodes CAISEGQDTDTQYF.

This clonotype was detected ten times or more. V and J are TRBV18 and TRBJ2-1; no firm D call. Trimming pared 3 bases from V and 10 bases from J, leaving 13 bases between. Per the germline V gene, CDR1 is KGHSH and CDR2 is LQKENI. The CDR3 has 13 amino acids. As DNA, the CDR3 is TGTGCCAGCTCACCCCTCAACACCCCCGAGCAGTTCTTC. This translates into CASSPLNTPEQFF.

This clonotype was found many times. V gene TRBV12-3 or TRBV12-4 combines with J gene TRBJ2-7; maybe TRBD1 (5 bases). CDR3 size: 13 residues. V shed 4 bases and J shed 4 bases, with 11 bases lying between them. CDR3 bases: TGTGCCAGCAGTTCAGGGTTTGTGTACGAGCAGTACTTC. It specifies CASSSGFVYEQYF.

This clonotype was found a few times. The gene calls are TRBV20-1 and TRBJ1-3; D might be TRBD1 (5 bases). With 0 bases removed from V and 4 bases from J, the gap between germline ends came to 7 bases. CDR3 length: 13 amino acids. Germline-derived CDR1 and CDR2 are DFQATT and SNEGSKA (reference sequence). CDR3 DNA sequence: TGCAGTGCTAGAGAAGGGGCCGGAAACACCATATATTTT. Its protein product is CSAREGAGNTIYF.

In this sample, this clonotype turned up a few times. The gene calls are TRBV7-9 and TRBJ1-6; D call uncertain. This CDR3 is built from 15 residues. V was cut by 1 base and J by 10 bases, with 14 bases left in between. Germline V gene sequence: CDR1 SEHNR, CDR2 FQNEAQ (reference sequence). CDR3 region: CASSLEGLAGSPLHF. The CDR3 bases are TGTGCCAGCAGCTTAGAGGGCCTGGCAGGATCACCCCTCCACTTT.

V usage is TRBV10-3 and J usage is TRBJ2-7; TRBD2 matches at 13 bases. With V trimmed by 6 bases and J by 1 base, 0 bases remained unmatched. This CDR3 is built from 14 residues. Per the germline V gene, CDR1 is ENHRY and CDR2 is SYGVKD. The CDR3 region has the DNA TGTGCCATCAGGACTAGCGGGGGGTCCTACGAGCAGTACTTC. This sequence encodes CAIRTSGGSYEQYF.

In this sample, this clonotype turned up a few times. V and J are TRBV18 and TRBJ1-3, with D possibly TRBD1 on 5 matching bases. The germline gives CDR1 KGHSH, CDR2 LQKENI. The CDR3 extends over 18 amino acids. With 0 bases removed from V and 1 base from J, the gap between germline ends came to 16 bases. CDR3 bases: TGTGCCAGCTCACCACCCACCTTGAGGGGTGCGTCTGGAAACACCATATATTTT. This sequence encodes CASSPPTLRGASGNTIYF.

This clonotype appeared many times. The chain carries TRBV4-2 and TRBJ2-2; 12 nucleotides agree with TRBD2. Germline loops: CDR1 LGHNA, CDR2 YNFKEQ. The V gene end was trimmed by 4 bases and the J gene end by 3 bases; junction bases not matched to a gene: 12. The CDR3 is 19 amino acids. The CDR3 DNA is TGTGCCAGCAGCCCGGACGGACTAGCGGGATGGGGTGACACCGGGGAGCTGTTTTTT. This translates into CASSPDGLAGWGDTGELFF.

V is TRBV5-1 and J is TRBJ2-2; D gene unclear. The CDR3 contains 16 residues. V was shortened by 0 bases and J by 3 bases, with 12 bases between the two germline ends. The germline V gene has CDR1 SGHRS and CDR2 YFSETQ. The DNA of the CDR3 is TGCGCCAGCAGCTTGGCCGGCCACCGTGACACCGGGGAGCTGTTTTTT. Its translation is CASSLAGHRDTGELFF.

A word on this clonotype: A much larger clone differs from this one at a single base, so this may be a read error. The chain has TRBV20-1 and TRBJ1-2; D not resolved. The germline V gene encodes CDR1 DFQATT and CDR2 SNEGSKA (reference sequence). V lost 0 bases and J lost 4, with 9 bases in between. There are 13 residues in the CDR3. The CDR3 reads CSARDQISYGYTF. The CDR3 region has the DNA TGCAGTGCTAGAGATCAAATTTCCTATGGCTACACCTTC.

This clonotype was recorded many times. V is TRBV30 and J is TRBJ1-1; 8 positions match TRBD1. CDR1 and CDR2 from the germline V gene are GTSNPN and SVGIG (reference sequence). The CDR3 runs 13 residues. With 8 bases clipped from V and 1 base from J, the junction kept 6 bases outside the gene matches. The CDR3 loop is CARSDRANTEAFF. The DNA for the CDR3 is TGTGCCCGATCGGACAGGGCGAACACTGAAGCTTTCTTT.

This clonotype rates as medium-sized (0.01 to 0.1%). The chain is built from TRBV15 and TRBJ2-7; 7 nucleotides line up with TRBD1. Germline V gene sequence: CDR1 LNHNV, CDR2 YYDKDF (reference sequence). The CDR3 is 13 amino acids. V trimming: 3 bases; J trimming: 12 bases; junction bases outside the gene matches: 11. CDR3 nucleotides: TGTGCCACCAGCAGCAGGACAGGTCAAGGTTTGTACTTC. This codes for CATSSRTGQGLYF.

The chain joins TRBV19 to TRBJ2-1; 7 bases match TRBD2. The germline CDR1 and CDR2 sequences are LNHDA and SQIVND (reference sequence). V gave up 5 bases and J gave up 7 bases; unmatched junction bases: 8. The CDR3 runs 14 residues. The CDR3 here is CASSQPWGGNEQFF. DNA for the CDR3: TGTGCCAGTAGTCAACCGTGGGGGGGGAATGAGCAGTTCTTC.

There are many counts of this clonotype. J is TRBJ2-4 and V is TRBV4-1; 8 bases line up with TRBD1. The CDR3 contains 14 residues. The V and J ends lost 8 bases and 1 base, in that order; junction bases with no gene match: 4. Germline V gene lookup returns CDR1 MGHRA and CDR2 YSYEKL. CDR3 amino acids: CASSTGVAKNIQYF. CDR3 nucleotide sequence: TGCGCCAGCTCGACAGGGGTGGCCAAAAACATTCAGTACTTC.